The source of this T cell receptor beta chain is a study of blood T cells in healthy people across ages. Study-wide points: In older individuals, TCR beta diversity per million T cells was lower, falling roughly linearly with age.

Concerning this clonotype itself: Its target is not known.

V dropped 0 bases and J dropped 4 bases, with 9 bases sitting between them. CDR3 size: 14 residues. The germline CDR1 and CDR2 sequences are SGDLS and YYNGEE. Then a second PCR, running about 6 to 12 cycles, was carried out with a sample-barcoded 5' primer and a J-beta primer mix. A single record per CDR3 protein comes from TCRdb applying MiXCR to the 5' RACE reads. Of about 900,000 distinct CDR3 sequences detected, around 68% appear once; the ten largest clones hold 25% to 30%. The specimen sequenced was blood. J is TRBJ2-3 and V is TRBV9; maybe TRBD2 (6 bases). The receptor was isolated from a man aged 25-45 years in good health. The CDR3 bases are TGTGCCAGCAGCGTAGTGTCGGGGGCAGATACGCAGTATTTT. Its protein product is CASSVVSGADTQYF.